The 9 T cell receptor beta chains below come from one sample, sequenced in a study of identical twins. MiXCR, run by TCRdb on the 5' RACE reads, gives a single entry per CDR3 protein. The table lists a few hundred thousand distinct CDR3 sequences, approximately 8.3% of them singletons. Separately, the same data were catalogued under a study of yellow fever vaccine responses in identical twins.

Sequencing was performed on CD8+ T cells sorted from blood. The source of these receptors is a woman between 18 and 29 years old in good health.

V gene TRBV20-1 combines with J gene TRBJ1-6, with 7 bases that match TRBD1. J was trimmed by 10 bases and V by 0 bases; bases with no gene match: 6. The germline CDR1 and CDR2 sequences are DFQATT and SNEGSKA (reference sequence). This CDR3 has 14 residues. CDR3 sequence (DNA): TGCAGTGCTAGAGATCAGACAGGGTCCTCACCCCTCCACTTT. It is translated as CSARDQTGSSPLHF.

The chain employs TRBV18 and TRBJ2-7; TRBD1 matches 7 bases. Germline-derived CDR1 and CDR2 are KGHSH and LQKENI. Unmatched junction bases numbered 1, after V lost 0 bases and J lost 2 bases. This CDR3 is built from 14 residues. The CDR3 nucleotides are TGTGCCAGCTCACCACCCGGGACAGCCTACGAGCAGTACTTC. This translates into CASSPPGTAYEQYF.

This clonotype was seen a handful of times. V is TRBV21-1 and J is TRBJ1-2; the table gives TRBD1 as D, unverified against the DNA. TRBV21-1 is annotated as a pseudogene. This CDR3 contains 15 residues. CDR3 nucleotide sequence: TGTGCCAGCAGCAAACCGTCCGGGGGCGGATATGGCTACACCTTC. Translation: CASSKPSGGGYGYTF.

This clonotype has at least ten counts. The chain carries TRBV12-3 or TRBV12-4 and TRBJ2-1; tentatively, D is TRBD1 (8 bases). CDR3 length: 15 residues. The V end lost 6 bases, the J end lost 3 bases, and 15 bases lay between the germline ends. The CDR3 sequence: CASSRAGQDYNEQFF. The CDR3 DNA reads TGTGCCAGCAGCCGAGCGGGACAGGACTACAATGAGCAGTTCTTC.

This clonotype was counted at least ten times. The rearrangement joins TRBV10-3 to TRBJ2-7; D is perhaps TRBD1 or TRBD2 (5 bases each). This CDR3 spans 13 amino acids. The V end lost 5 bases, the J end lost 4 bases, and 12 bases lay between the germline ends. Germline CDR1 is ENHRY and CDR2 is SYGVKD. The CDR3 DNA reads as TGTGCCATCAGTATCGGGACGGATTACGAGCAGTACTTC. Its translation is CAISIGTDYEQYF.

The V and J genes are TRBV2 and TRBJ2-1; 8 bases map to TRBD1. CDR1 is SNHLY, CDR2 FYNNEI, per germline. With V trimmed by 6 bases and J by 10 bases, 5 bases remained unmatched. This CDR3 spans 12 amino acids. Here the CDR3 reads CASRDRVREQFF. The CDR3 DNA is TGTGCCAGCAGGGACAGGGTCAGAGAGCAGTTCTTC.

The V call is TRBV7-6, the J call TRBJ2-6, with TRBD2 as a possible D gene (6 bases). This CDR3 comprises 17 residues. V lost 3 bases and J 0 bases, leaving 12 bases between the germline ends. Germline V gene data show CDR1 as SGHVS and CDR2 as FNYEAQ. CDR3 DNA sequence: TGTGCCAGCAGCTTGTCGCGGGAAGACTCTGGGGCCAACGTCCTGACTTTC. This codes for CASSLSREDSGANVLTF.

This clonotype was observed a handful of times. The J gene is TRBJ2-1, the V gene TRBV9, with 10 bases fitting TRBD2. The CDR3 has 15 residues. CDR1 is SGDLS and CDR2 is YYNGEE in the germline V gene. Trimming cost V 3 bases and J 0 bases; bases outside gene matches: 0. The CDR3 is CASSASGGSYNEQFF. DNA for the CDR3: TGTGCCAGCAGCGCTAGCGGGGGCTCCTACAATGAGCAGTTCTTC.

The sample holds many counts of this clonotype. The chain recombines TRBV20-1 with TRBJ2-2; tentatively, D is TRBD1 (6 bases). From germline, CDR1 is DFQATT and CDR2 SNEGSKA (reference sequence). Trimming pared 0 bases from V and 0 bases from J, leaving 17 bases between. The CDR3 extends over 18 amino acids. The CDR3 is CSAREVLRTDSNTGELFF. The CDR3 DNA follows: TGCAGTGCTAGAGAAGTTCTCCGGACAGACTCGAACACCGGGGAGCTGTTTTTT.